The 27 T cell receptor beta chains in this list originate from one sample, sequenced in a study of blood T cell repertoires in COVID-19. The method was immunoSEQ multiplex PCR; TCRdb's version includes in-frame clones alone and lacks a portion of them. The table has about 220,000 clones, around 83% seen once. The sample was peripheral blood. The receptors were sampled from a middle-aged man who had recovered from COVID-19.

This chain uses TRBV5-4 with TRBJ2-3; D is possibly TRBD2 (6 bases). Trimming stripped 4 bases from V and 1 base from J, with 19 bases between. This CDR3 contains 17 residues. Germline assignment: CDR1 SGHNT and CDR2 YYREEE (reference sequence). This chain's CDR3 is CASSLLITSSGTDTQYF. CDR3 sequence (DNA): TGTGCCAGCAGCCTACTCATAACTTCTAGCGGCACAGATACGCAGTATTTT.

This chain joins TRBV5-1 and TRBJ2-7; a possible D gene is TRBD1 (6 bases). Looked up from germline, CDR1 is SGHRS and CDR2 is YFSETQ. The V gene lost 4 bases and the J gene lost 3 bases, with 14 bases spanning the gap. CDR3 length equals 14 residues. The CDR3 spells CASSQAGTSYEQYF. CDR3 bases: TGCGCCAGCAGCCAAGCCGGGACAAGCTACGAGCAGTACTTC.

The DNA for the CDR3 is TGCGCCAGCAGCGCAGACAGGAATTCACCCCTCCACTTT. Translation gives CASSADRNSPLHF. V is TRBV5-1 and J is TRBJ1-6; D may be TRBD1 (6 bases). Germline V lookup: CDR1 SGHRS, CDR2 YFSETQ. This CDR3 is built from 13 residues. Trimming removed 4 bases at V and 7 bases at J, with 9 bases between.

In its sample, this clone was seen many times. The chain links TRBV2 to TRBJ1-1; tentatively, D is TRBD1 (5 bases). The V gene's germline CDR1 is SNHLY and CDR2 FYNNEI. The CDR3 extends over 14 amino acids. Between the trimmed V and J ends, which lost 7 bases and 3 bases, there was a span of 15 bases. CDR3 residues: CASTGPGMDTEAFF. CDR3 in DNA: TGTGCCAGCACCGGCCCAGGGATGGACACTGAAGCTTTCTTT.

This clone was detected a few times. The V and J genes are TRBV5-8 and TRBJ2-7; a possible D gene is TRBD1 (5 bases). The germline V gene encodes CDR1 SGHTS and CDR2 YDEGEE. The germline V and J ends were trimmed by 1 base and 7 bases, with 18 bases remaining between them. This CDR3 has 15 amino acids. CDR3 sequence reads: CASSLIRAPSLEQYF. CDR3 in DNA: TGTGCCAGCAGCTTGATCAGGGCCCCGTCACTTGAGCAGTACTTC.

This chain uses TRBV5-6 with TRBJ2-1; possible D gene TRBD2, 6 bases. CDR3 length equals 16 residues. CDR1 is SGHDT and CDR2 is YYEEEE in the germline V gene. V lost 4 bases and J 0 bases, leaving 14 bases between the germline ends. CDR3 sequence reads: CASSVKDYFSYNEQFF. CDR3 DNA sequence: TGTGCCAGCAGCGTTAAGGACTATTTCTCCTACAATGAGCAGTTCTTC.

This CDR3 is CASSRQQGETNYGYTF. In DNA, the CDR3 is TGCGCCAGCAGCCGGCAGCAAGGGGAAACTAACTATGGCTACACCTTC. V and J are TRBV4-1 and TRBJ1-2; D possibly corresponds to TRBD1 (5 bases). Germline V CDR1 and CDR2: MGHRA, YSYEKL. This CDR3 is 16 amino acids long. Between the trimmed V and J ends, which lost 4 bases and 0 bases, there was a span of 15 bases.

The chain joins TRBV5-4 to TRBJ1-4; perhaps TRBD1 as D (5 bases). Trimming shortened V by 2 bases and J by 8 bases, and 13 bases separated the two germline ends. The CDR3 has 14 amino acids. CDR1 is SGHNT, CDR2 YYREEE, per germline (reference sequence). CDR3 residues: CASSFQGVGEKLFF. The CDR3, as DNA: TGTGCCAGCAGCTTTCAGGGTGTGGGCGAAAAACTGTTTTTT.

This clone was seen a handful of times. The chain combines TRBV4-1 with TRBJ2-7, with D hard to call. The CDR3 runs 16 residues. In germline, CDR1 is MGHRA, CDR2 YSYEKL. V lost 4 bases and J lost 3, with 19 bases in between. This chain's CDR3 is CASSPMIIGRFYEQYF. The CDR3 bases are TGCGCCAGCAGCCCGATGATTATAGGCAGGTTCTACGAGCAGTACTTC.

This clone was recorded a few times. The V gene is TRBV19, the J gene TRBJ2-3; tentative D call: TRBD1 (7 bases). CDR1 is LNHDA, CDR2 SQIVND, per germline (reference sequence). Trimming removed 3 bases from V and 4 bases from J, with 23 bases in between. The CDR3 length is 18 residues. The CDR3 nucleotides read TGTGCCAGTAGTATCGGGCCCTGGGGCAGGGGGGCTTCAGATACGCAGTATTTT. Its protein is CASSIGPWGRGASDTQYF.

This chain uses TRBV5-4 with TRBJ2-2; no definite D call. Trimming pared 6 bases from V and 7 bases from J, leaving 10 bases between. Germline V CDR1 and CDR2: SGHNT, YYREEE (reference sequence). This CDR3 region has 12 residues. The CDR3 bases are TGTGCCAGCACCTCCTCCGGCGGGGAGCTGTTTTTT. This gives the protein CASTSSGGELFF.

CDR3 residues: CASSLGGLYGYTF. The CDR3 coding sequence is TGTGCCAGCAGCTTGGGGGGGCTCTATGGCTACACCTTC. The chain has TRBV5-6 and TRBJ1-2, with D perhaps TRBD1 (6 bases). The CDR3 length is 13 residues. Germline V gene data show CDR1 as SGHDT and CDR2 as YYEEEE. V was pared by 0 bases and J by 4 bases, with 7 bases between. The entire variable domain, with the rest obtained from reference TRBV5-6 and TRBJ1-2, is as follows: DAGVTQSPTHLIKTRGQQVTLRCSPKSGHDTVSWYQQALGQGPQFIFQYYEEEERQRGNFPDRFSGHQFPNYSSELNVNALLLGDSALYLCASSLGGLYGYTFGSGTRLTVV.

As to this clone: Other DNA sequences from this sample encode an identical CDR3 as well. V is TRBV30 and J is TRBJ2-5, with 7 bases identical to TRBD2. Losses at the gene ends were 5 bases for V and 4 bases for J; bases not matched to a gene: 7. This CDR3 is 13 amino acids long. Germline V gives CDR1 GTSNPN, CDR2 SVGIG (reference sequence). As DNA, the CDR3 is TGTGCCTGGTCAAGCGGGAACGGAGAGACCCAGTACTTC. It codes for CAWSSGNGETQYF.

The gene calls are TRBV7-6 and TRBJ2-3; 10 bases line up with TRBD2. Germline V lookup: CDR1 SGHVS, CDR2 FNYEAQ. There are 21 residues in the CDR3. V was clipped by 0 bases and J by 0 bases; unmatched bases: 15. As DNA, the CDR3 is TGTGCCAGCAGCTTAGCCTTGAGGGCTAGCGGGAGTGTCTCTAGCACAGATACGCAGTATTTT. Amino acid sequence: CASSLALRASGSVSSTDTQYF. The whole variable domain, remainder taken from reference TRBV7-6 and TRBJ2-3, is GAGVSQSPRYKVTKRGQDVALRCDPISGHVSLYWYRQALGQGPEFLTYFNYEAQQDKSGLPNDRFSAERPEGSISTLTIQRTEQRDSAMYRCASSLALRASGSVSSTDTQYFGPGTRLTVL.

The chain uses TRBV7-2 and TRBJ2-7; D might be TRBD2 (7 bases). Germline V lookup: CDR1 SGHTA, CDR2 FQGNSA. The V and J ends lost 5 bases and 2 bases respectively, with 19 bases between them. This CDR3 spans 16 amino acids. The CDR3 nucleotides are TGTGCCAGCAGCATTTCGGCGGGGGCGAACACCTACGAGCAGTACTTC. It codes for CASSISAGANTYEQYF.

The CDR3 spells CSGTGTGAADTQYF. CDR3 nucleotide sequence: TGCAGCGGAACCGGGACAGGGGCGGCAGATACGCAGTATTTT. The chain carries TRBV29-1 and TRBJ2-3, with TRBD1 matching over 10 bases. From germline, CDR1 is SQVTM and CDR2 ANQGSEA. This CDR3 is 14 amino acids long. The V gene end was trimmed by 7 bases and the J gene end by 4 bases; junction bases not matched to a gene: 8.

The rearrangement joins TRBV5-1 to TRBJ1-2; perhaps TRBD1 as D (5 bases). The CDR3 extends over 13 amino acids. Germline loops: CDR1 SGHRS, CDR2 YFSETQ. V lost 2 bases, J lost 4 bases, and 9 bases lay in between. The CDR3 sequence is CASSLGEGYGYTF. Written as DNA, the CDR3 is TGCGCCAGCAGCTTAGGGGAAGGCTATGGCTACACCTTC.

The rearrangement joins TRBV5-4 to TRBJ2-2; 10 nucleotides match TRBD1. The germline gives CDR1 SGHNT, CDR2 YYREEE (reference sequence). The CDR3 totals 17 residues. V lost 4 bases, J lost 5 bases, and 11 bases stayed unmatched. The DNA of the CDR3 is TGTGCCAGCAGCCCGGCTAGGACAGGGGGTCCGACCGGGGAGCTGTTTTTT. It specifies CASSPARTGGPTGELFF.

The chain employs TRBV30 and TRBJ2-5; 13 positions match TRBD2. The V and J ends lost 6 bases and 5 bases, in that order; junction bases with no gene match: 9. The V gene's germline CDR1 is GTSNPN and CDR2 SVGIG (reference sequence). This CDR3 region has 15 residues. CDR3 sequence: CACLGGLAGVETQYF. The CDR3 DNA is TGTGCCTGCCTTGGAGGACTAGCGGGAGTTGAGACCCAGTACTTC.

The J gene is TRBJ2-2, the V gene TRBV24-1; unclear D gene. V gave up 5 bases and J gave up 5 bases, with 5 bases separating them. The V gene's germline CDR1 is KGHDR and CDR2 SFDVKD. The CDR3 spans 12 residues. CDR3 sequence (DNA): TGTGCCACCAGTGGGGCAACCGGGGAGCTGTTTTTT. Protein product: CATSGATGELFF.

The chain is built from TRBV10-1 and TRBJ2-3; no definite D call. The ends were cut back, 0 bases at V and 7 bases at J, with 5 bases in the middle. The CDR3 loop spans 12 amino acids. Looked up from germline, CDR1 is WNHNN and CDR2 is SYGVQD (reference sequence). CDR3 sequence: CASSESLNTQYF. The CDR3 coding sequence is TGCGCCAGCAGTGAGTCACTCAATACGCAGTATTTT.

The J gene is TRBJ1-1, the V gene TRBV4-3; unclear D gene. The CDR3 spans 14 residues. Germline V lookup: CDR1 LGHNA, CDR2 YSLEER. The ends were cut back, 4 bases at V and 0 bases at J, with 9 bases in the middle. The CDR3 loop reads CASSRGIMNTEAFF. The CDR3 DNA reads TGCGCCAGCAGCCGAGGTATCATGAACACTGAAGCTTTCTTT.

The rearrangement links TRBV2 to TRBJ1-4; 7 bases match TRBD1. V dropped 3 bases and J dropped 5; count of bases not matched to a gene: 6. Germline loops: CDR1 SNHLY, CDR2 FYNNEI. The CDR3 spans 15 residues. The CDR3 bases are TGTGCCAGCAGTGACAAGGGGACAGACAATGAAAAACTGTTTTTT. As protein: CASSDKGTDNEKLFF.

In DNA, the CDR3 is TGTGCCTGGGGGTTCAACAGGGGATCGGGTAACACCATATATTTT. Translation gives CAWGFNRGSGNTIYF. V gene TRBV30 combines with J gene TRBJ1-3; 7 positions match TRBD1. The CDR3 has 15 residues. V shed 5 bases, J shed 7 bases, and the junction held 14 bases outside the gene matches. Germline V CDR1 and CDR2: GTSNPN, SVGIG (reference sequence).

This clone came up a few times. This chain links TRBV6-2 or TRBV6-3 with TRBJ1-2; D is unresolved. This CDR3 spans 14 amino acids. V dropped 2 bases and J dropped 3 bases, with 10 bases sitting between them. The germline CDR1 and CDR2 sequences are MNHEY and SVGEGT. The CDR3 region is CASSYPTGYYGYTF. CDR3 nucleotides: TGTGCCAGCAGTTACCCGACGGGATACTATGGCTACACCTTC.

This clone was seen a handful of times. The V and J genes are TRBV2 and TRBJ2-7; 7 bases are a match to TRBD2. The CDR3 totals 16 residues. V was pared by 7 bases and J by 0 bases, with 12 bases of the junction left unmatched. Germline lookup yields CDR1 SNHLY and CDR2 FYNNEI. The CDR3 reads CASIPWGGLSSYEQYF. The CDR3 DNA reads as TGTGCCAGCATCCCCTGGGGGGGTTTGAGCTCCTACGAGCAGTACTTC.

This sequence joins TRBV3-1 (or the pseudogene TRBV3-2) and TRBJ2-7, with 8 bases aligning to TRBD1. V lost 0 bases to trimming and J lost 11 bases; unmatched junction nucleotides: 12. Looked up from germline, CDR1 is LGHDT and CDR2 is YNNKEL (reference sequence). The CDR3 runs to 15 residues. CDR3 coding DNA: TGTGCCAGCAGCCAAGAGCCACAGACAGGGGCCCGGGAGTACTTC. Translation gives CASSQEPQTGAREYF.